A single sample gave rise to the 9 T cell receptor beta chains below, sequenced in a study of blood T cell repertoires in COVID-19. The table came from immunoSEQ multiplex PCR; TCRdb's copy has only in-frame clones and leaves some out. The data contain tens of thousands of clones, roughly 80% of them singletons. Sequenced: peripheral blood. The receptor source for this set is a woman of 80 years or more with active or convalescent COVID-19.

This chain connects TRBV6-5 to TRBJ1-2; possible D gene TRBD1, 5 bases. Per germline, CDR1 MNHEY and CDR2 SVGAGI. V dropped 5 bases and J dropped 0 bases, with 13 bases sitting between them. The CDR3 runs to 15 residues. The CDR3 region has the DNA TGTGCCAGCAGTACCCTAGCGACAGCTAACTATGGCTACACCTTC. This gives the protein CASSTLATANYGYTF.

This clone was seen a few times. The chain joins TRBV3-1 (or the pseudogene TRBV3-2) to TRBJ1-3; D call uncertain. V lost 2 bases and J lost 2, with 7 bases in between. There are 14 residues in the CDR3. Germline lookup yields CDR1 LGHDT and CDR2 YNNKEL (reference sequence). CDR3 protein: CASSQTETGNTIYF. The CDR3 nucleotides are TGTGCCAGCAGCCAAACAGAAACTGGAAACACCATATATTTT.

The rearrangement uses TRBV5-8 and TRBJ2-5, with 10 bases identical to TRBD2. CDR3 length equals 15 residues. The V and J ends lost 4 bases and 5 bases, in that order; junction bases with no gene match: 8. Per germline, CDR1 SGHTS and CDR2 YDEGEE. As DNA, the CDR3 is TGTGCCAGCAGCGTTGCTAGCGGGAGTAGGGAGACCCAGTACTTC. Its protein is CASSVASGSRETQYF.

The chain recombines TRBV7-3 with TRBJ1-6; TRBD1 is a possible D gene (6 bases). Deletions cut 1 base from V and 7 bases from J, with 11 bases between. Germline-derived CDR1 and CDR2 are SGHTA and FQGTGA. The CDR3 length is 15 residues. The CDR3 sequence is CASSLMGAPNSPLHF. The CDR3 region has the DNA TGTGCCAGCAGCTTAATGGGGGCACCAAATTCACCCCTCCACTTT.

The chain has TRBV7-2 and TRBJ1-3; D remains ambiguous. The V gene's germline CDR1 is SGHTA and CDR2 FQGNSA. Trimming removed 4 bases at V and 8 bases at J, with 12 bases between. The CDR3 runs to 13 residues. The CDR3 loop reads CASSSYTADTIYF. Here the CDR3 DNA reads TGTGCCAGCAGCTCCTATACAGCAGACACCATATATTTT.

The chain joins TRBV27 to TRBJ1-5; D gene unclear. Germline CDR1 MNHEY, CDR2 SMNVEV (reference sequence). The CDR3 spans 14 residues. V shed 5 bases and J shed 2 bases, with 10 bases lying between them. CDR3 residues: CASSRARGNQPQHF. Here the CDR3 DNA reads TGTGCCAGCAGTCGAGCCCGGGGCAATCAGCCCCAGCATTTT.

The CDR3, as DNA: TGTGCCAGCAGCTTAGAGGGTGCGCGGGTGGATACGCAGTATTTT. Translation: CASSLEGARVDTQYF. V and J are TRBV11-2 and TRBJ2-3; perhaps TRBD2 as D (5 bases). V lost 0 bases and J lost 6, with 13 bases in between. Germline V CDR1 and CDR2: SGHAT, FQNNGV. The CDR3 contains 15 residues.

V is TRBV6-5 and J is TRBJ2-1; 7 bases map to TRBD2. Losses at the gene ends were 6 bases for V and 7 bases for J; bases not matched to a gene: 6. This CDR3 has 13 residues. Germline assignment: CDR1 MNHEY and CDR2 SVGAGI. CDR3 nucleotides: TGTGCCAGCAGCTCCCGGACTAGAAATGAGCAGTTCTTC. Translating gives CASSSRTRNEQFF.

The chain has TRBV19 and TRBJ2-2, with a tentative D call TRBD2 (6 bases). Germline CDR1 and CDR2: LNHDA and SQIVND (reference sequence). This CDR3 contains 15 residues. V shed 8 bases and J shed 0 bases, with 13 bases lying between them. The DNA of the CDR3 is TGTGCCAGTCGACTAGTGGGGTCGAACACCGGGGAGCTGTTTTTT. Amino acids: CASRLVGSNTGELFF. Complete variable domain (other parts from reference TRBV19 and TRBJ2-2): DGGITQSPKYLFRKEGQNVTLSCEQNLNHDAMYWYRQDPGQGLRLIYYSQIVNDFQKGDIAEGYSVSREKKESFPLTVTSAQKNPTAFYLCASRLVGSNTGELFFGEGSRLTVL.